The source of this T cell receptor beta chain is a study of blood T cells in healthy people across ages (dated by TCRdb to 2015 to 2017). In terms of the full investigation: In model experiments, roughly one uniquely barcoded TCR beta cDNA molecule per two T cells was captured by template switching. Age-related changes in TCR beta repertoire diversity were measured in the study by deep sequencing normalized with unique cDNA molecular identifiers. The donors were divided into four age groups: young (average around 17 years), middle-aged (roughly 42), aged (62) and long-lived (roughly 82). To avoid experimental bias, donors of different ages were spread randomly across the sequencing lanes. For two donors (one aged 18 to 30 and one aged 80 or older), the study analyzed two additional independent replicas of 1 million unique cDNA reads from the same blood draw.

V has 5 bases trimmed and J has 8 bases trimmed; junction bases matching no gene number 6. CDR1 and CDR2 were assigned from the germline V gene (reference sequence) as SEHNR and FQNEAQ. The CDR3 numbers 13 residues from cysteine through phenylalanine. Solely the CDR3 DNA is kept, with 39 bases framed from the first base. Receptor amplification or capture employed 5' RACE. Instrument on record: Illumina HiSeq 2500. A second PCR of roughly 7 to 12 cycles was run with a J-beta primer mix and a sample-barcoded 5' primer. A unique molecular identifier was introduced onto each TCR beta cDNA molecule by a template-switch 5' adaptor carrying 12 random nucleotides. Each sample yielded at least 2.5 million CDR3-containing paired-end reads. First-strand cDNA synthesis was performed from all RNA using the Mint cDNA synthesis kit, with priming by a TRBC-specific oligonucleotide. Following uracil-DNA glycosylase treatment, all cDNA underwent a first 18-cycle PCR with the universal primers M1SS and BC2_uni_R. The published analysis was carried out like this. For normalization, 1 million high-quality reads, each with a distinct molecular identifier, were randomly selected from each sample. Instead of being binned into consensus sequences, reads that shared molecular identifiers were thrown out. MiTCR, set to a Q25 quality threshold and the strictest error-elimination algorithm, was used for CDR3 identification, clonotype clustering and error correction. A nonparametric unseen species model with Euler transformation was used to estimate lower-bound total TCR beta diversity. The public reads were reanalyzed by TCRdb: fastp trimming at Q25, MiXCR alignment, in-frame beta chains only. Each entry merges the rows of one CDR3 protein and shows their most common DNA and genes. These V and J calls rely on TCRdb rather than the paper's analysis. This sample has approximately 1.5 million distinct CDR3 sequences in its table, and roughly a third of those were observed once. Of the sample, roughly 10% is held by the ten largest clones.

Study-wide conclusions, independent of this receptor: Total diversity estimates from one million sequenced T cells were considered lower bounds and underestimates. Observed TCR beta diversity correlated strongly with the percentage of naive T cells measured by flow cytometry. Compared with the aged group, more naive CD4+ T cells, fewer expanded clones and increased TCR diversity were shown by the long-lived group, suggesting age selection. Because profiling used bulk unsorted PBMCs, naive and antigen-experienced compartments could not be compared conclusively. Observed TCR beta diversity per million T cells fell roughly linearly with age, and a significant reduction was already apparent by age approximately 41. Because the CMV infection status of the donors was unknown, age-related changes in expanded clonotypes may potentially have been confounded.

This clonotype has ten or more counts. The specificity of this receptor is unknown. No much larger clonotype is one base removed from it; base qualities were not supplied. Systemically healthy Caucasian individuals from Russia, 39 in total and aged roughly 6 to 90 years, were included as donors. Around 9.7 milliliters of peripheral blood were collected from each donor into EDTA-treated Vacutainer tubes. PBMCs were isolated by Ficoll-Paque density-gradient centrifugation, with at least 7 million obtained per sample. Total RNA, at least 6 micrograms per sample, was extracted from PBMCs with Trizol reagent. For every donor, an aliquot of PBMCs went through flow cytometry to measure the percentages of naive CD45RAhigh/CD27high T cells.

This receptor chain uses TRBV7-9 and TRBJ1-2; 9 bases in the middle match TRBD1. Material: blood. The sequence came from a woman in her twenties or thirties in good health. In nucleotides, the sequence is TGTGCCAGCAGCCCGGGACAGGGAAGCGGCTACACCTTC. This encodes CASSPGQGSGYTF.